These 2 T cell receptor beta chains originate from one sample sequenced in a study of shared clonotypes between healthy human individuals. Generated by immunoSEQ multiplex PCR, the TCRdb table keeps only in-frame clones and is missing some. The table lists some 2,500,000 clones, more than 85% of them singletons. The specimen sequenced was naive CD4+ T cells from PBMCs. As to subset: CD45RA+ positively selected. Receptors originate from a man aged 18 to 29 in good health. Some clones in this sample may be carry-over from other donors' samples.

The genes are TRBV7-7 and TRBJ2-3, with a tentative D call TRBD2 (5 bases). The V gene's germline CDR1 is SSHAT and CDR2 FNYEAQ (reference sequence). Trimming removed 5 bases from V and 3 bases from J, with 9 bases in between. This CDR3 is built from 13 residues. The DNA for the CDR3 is TGTGCCAGCAGCGGGAGTCTGACAGATACGCAGTATTTT. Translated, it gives CASSGSLTDTQYF.

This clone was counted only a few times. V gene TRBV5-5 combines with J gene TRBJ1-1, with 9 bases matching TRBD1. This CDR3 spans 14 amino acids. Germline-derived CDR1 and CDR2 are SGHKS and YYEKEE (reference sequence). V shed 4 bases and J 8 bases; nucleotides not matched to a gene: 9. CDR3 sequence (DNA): TGTGCCAGCAGCGACTTACCCGGGACAGGGGAAGCTTTCTTT. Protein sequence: CASSDLPGTGEAFF. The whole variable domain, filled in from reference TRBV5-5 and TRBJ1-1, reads DAGVTQSPTHLIKTRGQQVTLRCSPISGHKSVSWYQQVLGQGPQFIFQYYEKEERGRGNFPDRFSARQFPNYSSELNVNALLLGDSALYLCASSDLPGTGEAFFGQGTRLTVV.